The rows below give T cell receptor beta chains drawn from one sample of a study of graft-versus-host responses after intestinal transplantation. The table came from immunoSEQ multiplex PCR; TCRdb's copy has only in-frame clones and leaves some out. The repertoire includes 45,000 to 60,000 clones, around 90% of them detected once, and 2.5% sits in the top ten. Their antigens remain unidentified. This specimen was unstimulated CD4+ T cells sorted from spleen or lymph node cells, taken before transplant. The source of these receptors is a human donor who was the organ donor for an intestinal transplant. Both conserved end residues are part of each CDR3. Fields, in order: clone size, D gene, V gene, J gene, CDR3 DNA, CDR3 protein. D genes are given only for firm matches. Clone size, where shown, is once, few, many, or a class for clones that have expanded.

clone_size: -; d_call: TRBD1; v_call: TRBV28; j_call: TRBJ1-2; cdr3_nt: TGTGCCAGCCGAACGGGACAGGGGGGTTTCTATGGCTACACCTTC; cdr3_aa: CASRTGQGGFYGYTF
clone_size: -; d_call: TRBD1; v_call: TRBV28; j_call: TRBJ2-7; cdr3_nt: TGTGCCAGCAGTTACGGGACAGGGTCCTACGAGCAGTACTTC; cdr3_aa: CASSYGTGSYEQYF
clone_size: once; d_call: TRBD1; v_call: TRBV4-3; j_call: TRBJ2-3; cdr3_nt: TGCGCCAGCAGCCAAGATAGGGGACAGGGGTGGGCAGATACGCAGTATTTT; cdr3_aa: CASSQDRGQGWADTQYF
clone_size: -; d_call: -; v_call: TRBV4-3; j_call: TRBJ2-1; cdr3_nt: TGCGCCAGCAGCCAAGGTGGGGTCGGTGAGCAGTTCTTC; cdr3_aa: CASSQGGVGEQFF
clone_size: -; d_call: TRBD1; v_call: TRBV6-6; j_call: TRBJ2-3; cdr3_nt: TGTGCCAGCAGTTACTCGGATGGGACAGGGAGAGATACGCAGTATTTT; cdr3_aa: CASSYSDGTGRDTQYF
clone_size: -; d_call: -; v_call: TRBV7-2; j_call: TRBJ2-5; cdr3_nt: TGTGCCAGCAGCCGCGCCAGCCTGGTCGGGGAGACCCAGTACTTC; cdr3_aa: CASSRASLVGETQYF
clone_size: -; d_call: -; v_call: TRBV9; j_call: TRBJ1-5; cdr3_nt: TGTGCCAGCAGCCCCCGGGAGGGATGGGGTCAGCCCCAGCATTTT; cdr3_aa: CASSPREGWGQPQHF
clone_size: -; d_call: -; v_call: TRBV29-1; j_call: TRBJ1-4; cdr3_nt: TGCAGCGTTTCACAGGGCCCTAATGAAAAACTGTTTTTT; cdr3_aa: CSVSQGPNEKLFF
clone_size: -; d_call: -; v_call: TRBV9; j_call: TRBJ2-5; cdr3_nt: TGTGCCAGCAGCGTAGCAGGGGGAGGTTGGGAGACCCAGTACTTC; cdr3_aa: CASSVAGGGWETQYF
clone_size: -; d_call: TRBD2; v_call: TRBV19; j_call: TRBJ2-1; cdr3_nt: TGTGCCAGTAGACTAGCGGGGTCCTACAATGAGCAGTTCTTC; cdr3_aa: CASRLAGSYNEQFF
clone_size: few; d_call: -; v_call: TRBV9; j_call: TRBJ2-2; cdr3_nt: TGTGCCAGCAGCGTAGGGGTGGACACCGGGGAGCTGTTTTTT; cdr3_aa: CASSVGVDTGELFF
clone_size: -; d_call: TRBD2; v_call: TRBV7-2; j_call: TRBJ2-3; cdr3_nt: TGTGCCAGCAGCTTTGCTAGCGGGAGGTTGGTAGATACGCAGTATTTT; cdr3_aa: CASSFASGRLVDTQYF
clone_size: -; d_call: TRBD2; v_call: TRBV5-8; j_call: TRBJ2-5; cdr3_nt: TGTGCCAGCAGCATCTATCGGGAGGGGAGTGAGACCCAGTACTTC; cdr3_aa: CASSIYREGSETQYF
clone_size: -; d_call: -; v_call: TRBV7-3; j_call: TRBJ1-3; cdr3_nt: TGTGCCAGCAGCTTAGACACCGACTCTGGAAACACCATATATTTT; cdr3_aa: CASSLDTDSGNTIYF
clone_size: -; d_call: TRBD2; v_call: TRBV9; j_call: TRBJ2-1; cdr3_nt: TGTGCCAGCAGCGTAGGCATTGGGCGGGAGGCCTTCAATGAGCAGTTCTTC; cdr3_aa: CASSVGIGREAFNEQFF
clone_size: -; d_call: TRBD1; v_call: TRBV4-1; j_call: TRBJ1-5; cdr3_nt: TGCGCCAGCAGCCAAGCGACAGGGCTAAATCAGCCCCAGCATTTT; cdr3_aa: CASSQATGLNQPQHF
clone_size: -; d_call: -; v_call: TRBV2; j_call: TRBJ2-3; cdr3_nt: TGTGCCAGCAGGTTGGGGCTAAAGGGAGATACGCAGTATTTT; cdr3_aa: CASRLGLKGDTQYF
clone_size: -; d_call: -; v_call: TRBV28; j_call: TRBJ2-1; cdr3_nt: TGTGCCAGCAGTTTAGCGGGAAGTAGAAATGAGCAGTTCTTC; cdr3_aa: CASSLAGSRNEQFF
clone_size: -; d_call: -; v_call: TRBV28; j_call: TRBJ1-5; cdr3_nt: TGTGCCAGCAGTCCCCGGGGCCTCCATAGCAATCAGCCCCAGCATTTT; cdr3_aa: CASSPRGLHSNQPQHF
clone_size: -; d_call: -; v_call: TRBV14; j_call: TRBJ1-2; cdr3_nt: TGTGCCAGCAGCCAATCTCGCTATGGCTACACCTTC; cdr3_aa: CASSQSRYGYTF
clone_size: -; d_call: TRBD2; v_call: TRBV6-5; j_call: TRBJ2-1; cdr3_nt: TGTGCCAGCAGTTACCTCGGCGGGAGATCAGGTGAGCAGTTCTTC; cdr3_aa: CASSYLGGRSGEQFF
clone_size: -; d_call: TRBD1; v_call: TRBV7-6; j_call: TRBJ2-5; cdr3_nt: TGTGCCAGCAGCCTCGGGACAGGGGATGAGGAGACCCAGTACTTC; cdr3_aa: CASSLGTGDEETQYF
clone_size: once; d_call: TRBD2; v_call: TRBV7-2; j_call: TRBJ2-3; cdr3_nt: TGTGCCAGCAGCTGGACTAGCGGGAGCACAGATACGCAGTATTTT; cdr3_aa: CASSWTSGSTDTQYF
clone_size: -; d_call: TRBD1; v_call: TRBV15; j_call: TRBJ2-2; cdr3_nt: TGTGCCACCAGCAGAGGGGGACAGGGGTCTCCCGGGGAGCTGTTTTTT; cdr3_aa: CATSRGGQGSPGELFF
clone_size: -; d_call: TRBD1; v_call: TRBV6-1; j_call: TRBJ1-5; cdr3_nt: TGTGCCAGCAGCAGGGGACAGACCAATCAGCCCCAGCATTTT; cdr3_aa: CASSRGQTNQPQHF
clone_size: -; d_call: -; v_call: TRBV6-5; j_call: TRBJ2-4; cdr3_nt: TGTGCCAGCAGTTACTCGGGGGCGAAAAACATTCAGTACTTC; cdr3_aa: CASSYSGAKNIQYF
clone_size: -; d_call: TRBD1; v_call: TRBV19; j_call: TRBJ1-5; cdr3_nt: TGTGCCAGTAGTACCTTGACAGGGTCCAATCAGCCCCAGCATTTT; cdr3_aa: CASSTLTGSNQPQHF
clone_size: -; d_call: -; v_call: TRBV7-2; j_call: TRBJ2-3; cdr3_nt: TGTGCCAGCAGCTCACGCACAGATACGCAGTATTTT; cdr3_aa: CASSSRTDTQYF
clone_size: -; d_call: -; v_call: TRBV28; j_call: TRBJ1-3; cdr3_nt: TGTGCCAGCAGTTTAGGACACTCTGGAAACACCATATATTTT; cdr3_aa: CASSLGHSGNTIYF
clone_size: -; d_call: -; v_call: TRBV6-5; j_call: TRBJ2-7; cdr3_nt: TGTGCCAGCACAGACACGGGACTGGCAACCTACGAGCAGTACTTC; cdr3_aa: CASTDTGLATYEQYF
clone_size: once; d_call: -; v_call: TRBV12-5; j_call: TRBJ2-3; cdr3_nt: TGTGCTAGTGGTCACGGGGTTAGCACAGATACGCAGTATTTT; cdr3_aa: CASGHGVSTDTQYF
clone_size: -; d_call: -; v_call: TRBV4-1; j_call: TRBJ1-5; cdr3_nt: TGCGCCAGCAGCCAAGAGGCCCGGACGGATTATCAGCCCCAGCATTTT; cdr3_aa: CASSQEARTDYQPQHF
clone_size: few; d_call: -; v_call: TRBV4-3; j_call: TRBJ2-3; cdr3_nt: TGCGCCAGCAGCCAAGATGGGACTAGCACAGATACGCAGTATTTT; cdr3_aa: CASSQDGTSTDTQYF
clone_size: -; d_call: -; v_call: TRBV9; j_call: TRBJ1-2; cdr3_nt: TGTGCCAGCAGCGTCGAGGGGTATGGCTACACCTTC; cdr3_aa: CASSVEGYGYTF
clone_size: few; d_call: -; v_call: TRBV5-1; j_call: TRBJ2-2; cdr3_nt: TGCGCCAGCAGCGCTGACGCGGGGAACACCGGGGAGCTGTTTTTT; cdr3_aa: CASSADAGNTGELFF
clone_size: -; d_call: TRBD1; v_call: TRBV11-3; j_call: TRBJ2-3; cdr3_nt: TGTGCCAGCAGCCCTCGGACAGGGGTAGGCACAGATACGCAGTATTTT; cdr3_aa: CASSPRTGVGTDTQYF
clone_size: -; d_call: TRBD2; v_call: TRBV5-1; j_call: TRBJ2-7; cdr3_nt: TGCGCCAGCAGTCAGGGACTAGCGGGAGTTTACGAGCAGTACTTC; cdr3_aa: CASSQGLAGVYEQYF
clone_size: -; d_call: TRBD2; v_call: TRBV19; j_call: TRBJ2-1; cdr3_nt: TGTGCCAGTAGTATATTAGCGGGCCACTACAATGAGCAGTTCTTC; cdr3_aa: CASSILAGHYNEQFF
clone_size: -; d_call: -; v_call: TRBV18; j_call: TRBJ1-5; cdr3_nt: TGTGCCAGCTCACCATTCGTAGATCAGCCCCAGCATTTT; cdr3_aa: CASSPFVDQPQHF
clone_size: -; d_call: -; v_call: TRBV6-1; j_call: TRBJ1-5; cdr3_nt: TGTGCCAGCAGTGGCAGGGTTGGGAATCAGCCCCAGCATTTT; cdr3_aa: CASSGRVGNQPQHF
clone_size: -; d_call: TRBD2; v_call: TRBV28; j_call: TRBJ2-7; cdr3_nt: TGTGCCAGCAGTTTATGGAGACTAGCGGGAACGTACGAGCAGTACTTC; cdr3_aa: CASSLWRLAGTYEQYF
clone_size: -; d_call: TRBD2; v_call: TRBV7-3; j_call: TRBJ2-1; cdr3_nt: TGTGCCAGCAGCTTAACATCTAGCGGGAGGTTCTACAATGAGCAGTTCTTC; cdr3_aa: CASSLTSSGRFYNEQFF
clone_size: -; d_call: -; v_call: TRBV14; j_call: TRBJ2-7; cdr3_nt: TGTGCCAGCAGCCCGACAGACGAGCAGTACTTC; cdr3_aa: CASSPTDEQYF
clone_size: -; d_call: -; v_call: TRBV6-1; j_call: TRBJ1-6; cdr3_nt: TGTGCCAGCAGTGTTGGAACACCAGATAATTCACCCCTCCACTTT; cdr3_aa: CASSVGTPDNSPLHF
clone_size: once; d_call: -; v_call: TRBV5-3; j_call: TRBJ1-2; cdr3_nt: TGTGCCAGCCAAGCATACCGGGACTATGGCTACACCTTC; cdr3_aa: CASQAYRDYGYTF
clone_size: -; d_call: -; v_call: TRBV2; j_call: TRBJ2-2; cdr3_nt: TGTGCCAGCAGTAATACAGGCGGGGAGCTGTTTTTT; cdr3_aa: CASSNTGGELFF
clone_size: -; d_call: TRBD2; v_call: TRBV7-9; j_call: TRBJ2-2; cdr3_nt: TGTGCCAGCAGCTTGGAAGCGGGACCCGGGGAGCTGTTTTTT; cdr3_aa: CASSLEAGPGELFF
clone_size: -; d_call: -; v_call: TRBV19; j_call: TRBJ2-1; cdr3_nt: TGTGCCAGTAGTATAGATCCGGCCCGCGCCCATGAGCAGTTCTTC; cdr3_aa: CASSIDPARAHEQFF
clone_size: -; d_call: TRBD2; v_call: TRBV5-1; j_call: TRBJ2-1; cdr3_nt: TGCGCCAGCAGCTTAGAGAACCTAGCGGGAGTGAATGAGCAGTTCTTC; cdr3_aa: CASSLENLAGVNEQFF
clone_size: -; d_call: -; v_call: TRBV7-9; j_call: TRBJ2-1; cdr3_nt: TGTGCCAGCAGCTTAGCGGACAGCCGCAATGAGCAGTTCTTC; cdr3_aa: CASSLADSRNEQFF
clone_size: -; d_call: TRBD2; v_call: TRBV18; j_call: TRBJ2-7; cdr3_nt: TGTGCCAGCTCCCCCGGGACTAGCGGGTCGTACGAGCAGTACTTC; cdr3_aa: CASSPGTSGSYEQYF
clone_size: once; d_call: -; v_call: TRBV7-9; j_call: TRBJ2-7; cdr3_nt: TGTGCCAGCAGCTTAGGCTTCGAATACGAGCAGTACTTC; cdr3_aa: CASSLGFEYEQYF
clone_size: -; d_call: -; v_call: TRBV5-1; j_call: TRBJ2-7; cdr3_nt: TGCGCCAGCAGCTTTATGGGTGAGCAGTACTTC; cdr3_aa: CASSFMGEQYF